This T cell receptor (beta chain) stems from a study of CD8 T cells in ankylosing spondylitis. Whole-study findings and limits: Seemingly distinctive of ankylosing spondylitis blood was a TCR beta motif formed by eight highly homologous variants. CD8+ by phenotype, disease-linked clones were relatively rare in peripheral blood. Past studies reported some motif variants in reactive arthritis synovial fluid and blood.

This clonotype occurred many times. Its specificity is not known. Quantitative 5'-RACE was performed with molecular barcodes, and it yielded the TCR beta libraries. TCRdb recomputed calls from the 5' RACE reads with MiXCR, one row per CDR3 protein. The sample yields around 150,000 distinct CDR3 sequences, roughly 10% seen once. What was sequenced was blood, either unsorted or a sorted T cell fraction (not recorded which). This clonotype was obtained from a female donor with ankylosing spondylitis or in good health (not recorded which).

CDR3 sequence (DNA): TGCAGCGTCGGACAGGGAAACACTGAAGCTTTCTTT. Protein: CSVGQGNTEAFF. The rearrangement links TRBV29-1 to TRBJ1-1; 8 bases map to TRBD1. The trim removed 6 bases at V and 2 bases at J, leaving 2 bases unmatched. The CDR3 is 12 amino acids. CDR1 is SQVTM and CDR2 is ANQGSEA in the germline V gene.